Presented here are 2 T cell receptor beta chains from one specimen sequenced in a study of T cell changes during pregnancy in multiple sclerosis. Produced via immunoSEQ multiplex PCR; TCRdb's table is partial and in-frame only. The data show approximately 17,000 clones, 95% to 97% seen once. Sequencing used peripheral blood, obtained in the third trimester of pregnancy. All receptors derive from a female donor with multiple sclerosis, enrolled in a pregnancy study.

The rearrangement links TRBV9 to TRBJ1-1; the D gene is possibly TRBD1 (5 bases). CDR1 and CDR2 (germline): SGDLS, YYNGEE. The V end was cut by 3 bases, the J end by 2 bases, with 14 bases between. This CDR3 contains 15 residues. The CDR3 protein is CASSALGHTNTEAFF. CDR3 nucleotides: TGTGCCAGCAGCGCCTTGGGGCACACAAACACTGAAGCTTTCTTT.

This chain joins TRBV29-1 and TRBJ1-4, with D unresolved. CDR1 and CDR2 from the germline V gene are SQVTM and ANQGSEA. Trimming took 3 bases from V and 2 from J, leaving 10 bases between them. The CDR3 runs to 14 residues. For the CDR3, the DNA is TGCAGCGTTGACTTGGGCAGCACTAATGAAAAACTGTTTTTT. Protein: CSVDLGSTNEKLFF. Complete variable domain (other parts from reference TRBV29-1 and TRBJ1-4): SAVISQKPSRDICQRGTSLTIQCQVDSQVTMMFWYRQQPGQSLTLIATANQGSEATYESGFVIDKFPISRPNLTFSTLTVSNMSPEDSSIYLCSVDLGSTNEKLFFGSGTQLSVL.